This entry describes one T cell receptor beta chain. Its antigen is currently unknown. The sample belongs to a study of cytomegalovirus exposure and HLA in healthy donors. Study-level information: An earlier analysis identified 120 million or so unique TCR beta sequences in some 180 million T cells.

The PCR used 60 Vbeta and 13 Jbeta primers. The repertoire was sequenced with immunoSEQ multiplex PCR; TCRdb's copy has only in-frame clones and lacks some. The repertoire holds 130,000 to 150,000 clones, approximately 82% seen once, with over 9.5% in the top ten. The study, taken as a whole, reports: A list of 150 or so TCR beta chains associated with cytomegalovirus was given. Accurate prediction of HLA-A and HLA-B alleles (for most subjects) was reportedly achieved from TCR beta sequences.

This receptor was identified in an older woman in good health and CMV-seropositive. The material sequenced was PBMCs.

CDR3 nucleotide sequence: TGTGCCAGCAGTGAAAGCCGCCAAACAGGGGATGGCTACACCTTC. It translates to CASSESRQTGDGYTF. The genes are TRBV2 and TRBJ1-2; 7 nucleotides agree with TRBD1. Germline V lookup: CDR1 SNHLY, CDR2 FYNNEI. The CDR3 spans 15 residues. Trimming took 2 bases from V and 6 from J; bases not matched to a gene: 9.